This entry lists 24 T cell receptor beta chains sequenced from one sample in a study of identical twins. TCRdb used MiXCR to reprocess the 5' RACE reads, holding one entry per CDR3 protein. The sample contains 1,800,000 or so distinct CDR3 sequences, around 33% of which appear only once. Source material: cord blood. Every receptor here comes from a newborn girl in good health.

Concerning this clonotype: A much larger clone lies a single base off, so this may be a read error. The gene calls are TRBV6-5 and TRBJ2-7; D ambiguous. CDR1 MNHEY and CDR2 SVGAGI come from the germline V gene. Trimming took off 8 bases at V and 7 bases at J, with 24 bases between the two ends. The CDR3 sequence is 15 residues long. CDR3 nucleotides: TGTGCCAGCGCGCCCGCCCCAGTGGTGTACAATGAGCAGTACTTC. Its translation is CASAPAPVVYNEQYF.

This clonotype has just one count. The chain links TRBV20-1 to TRBJ1-2; D might be TRBD1 (6 bases). V dropped 6 bases and J dropped 5 bases, with 19 bases sitting between them. The germline gives CDR1 DFQATT, CDR2 SNEGSKA (reference sequence). The CDR3 runs 14 residues. As DNA, the CDR3 is TGCAGTGCCCGGAGGGGGGCGAGTCTTTATGGCTACACCTTC. Translating gives CSARRGASLYGYTF.

The chain links TRBV10-2 to TRBJ2-1; 13 bases are shared with TRBD2. The germline gives CDR1 WSHSY, CDR2 SAAADI. The junction had 11 bases not matched to a gene; V was cut back by 5 bases and J by 7 bases. The CDR3 is made up of 17 amino acids. The CDR3 DNA follows: TGCGCCAGCAGTAAAGACCTACTAGCGGGGGGGCCTAATGAGCAGTTCTTC. The encoded protein is CASSKDLLAGGPNEQFF.

The V and J genes are TRBV18 and TRBJ2-3; D might be TRBD1 (6 bases). Per the germline V gene, CDR1 is KGHSH and CDR2 is LQKENI. This CDR3 has 15 residues. V gave up 6 bases and J gave up 2 bases, with 15 bases separating them. CDR3 sequence: CASSQQGTLTDTQYF. In nucleotides, the CDR3 is TGTGCCAGCTCGCAACAGGGTACGCTCACAGATACGCAGTATTTT.

This clonotype has only a few counts. The J gene is TRBJ1-6, the V gene TRBV6-5, with 10 bases identical to TRBD1. This CDR3 spans 17 amino acids. Trimming removed 2 bases from V and 8 bases from J; junction bases left unmatched: 9. Per germline, CDR1 MNHEY and CDR2 SVGAGI. CDR3 sequence: CASSYQHWGQGYSPLHF. In DNA form, the CDR3 reads TGTGCCAGCAGTTACCAGCATTGGGGACAGGGGTATTCACCCCTCCACTTT.

The chain has TRBV20-1 and TRBJ2-2, with D unclear. V lost 3 bases and J lost 1, with 12 bases in between. Germline CDR1 DFQATT, CDR2 SNEGSKA (reference sequence). This CDR3 contains 15 residues. CDR3: CSASLRSLNTGELFF. CDR3 coding DNA: TGCAGTGCTAGCCTCAGGAGCCTGAACACCGGGGAGCTGTTTTTT.

This clonotype was observed at least ten times. V usage is TRBV11-2 and J usage is TRBJ2-1; the match to TRBD2 covers 7 bases. CDR3 length: 16 amino acids. The V gene's germline CDR1 is SGHAT and CDR2 FQNNGV. V lost 0 bases and J lost 5; bases outside the gene matches: 7. CDR3 sequence: CASSLEVGGSHNEQFF. The CDR3 region has the DNA TGTGCCAGCAGCTTAGAAGTGGGAGGGTCCCACAATGAGCAGTTCTTC.

Here the CDR3 DNA reads TGTGCCATCAGTGTGGGGGACAGCAATAATTCACCCCTCCACTTT. This translates into CAISVGDSNNSPLHF. This chain uses TRBV10-3 with TRBJ1-6; TRBD1 matches 7 bases. The junction had 5 bases not matched to a gene; V was cut back by 4 bases and J by 5 bases. Germline CDR1 is ENHRY and CDR2 is SYGVKD. The CDR3 sequence is 15 residues long.

This clonotype has more than one count but fewer than ten. The V gene is TRBV25-1, the J gene TRBJ2-5, with D perhaps TRBD1 (6 bases). The J call is doubtful: the DNA matches TRBJ2-7 better. The CDR3 totals 14 residues. Germline CDR1 MGHDK, CDR2 SYGVNS. The chain's CDR3 is CASSEAGVKYEQYF. The CDR3 DNA sequence: TGTGCCAGCAGTGAGGCAGGGGTAAAGTACGAGCAGTACTTC.

This clonotype was recorded a few times. The chain employs TRBV20-1 and TRBJ1-4; D remains ambiguous. Germline assignment: CDR1 DFQATT and CDR2 SNEGSKA (reference sequence). Trimming removed 0 bases from V and 4 bases from J, with 3 bases in between. CDR3 length equals 12 residues. The CDR3 here is CSARDHNEKLFF. As DNA, the CDR3 is TGCAGTGCTAGAGACCATAATGAAAAACTGTTTTTT.

This clonotype has a handful of counts. The chain couples TRBV5-1 to TRBJ2-7; D not resolved. This CDR3 comprises 14 residues. Deletions cut 4 bases from V and 0 bases from J, with 11 bases between. Germline lookup yields CDR1 SGHRS and CDR2 YFSETQ. Here the CDR3 DNA reads TGCGCCAGCAGCCCGCGGTACCCCTCCTACGAGCAGTACTTC. Translating gives CASSPRYPSYEQYF.

This clonotype has a handful of counts. The chain has TRBV7-8 and TRBJ2-7; D uncertain. The CDR3 is 13 residues long. CDR1 SGHVS and CDR2 FQNEAQ come from the germline V gene. Trimming shortened V by 2 bases and J by 6 bases, and 11 bases separated the two germline ends. The CDR3 loop reads CASSLTSVGEQYF. The CDR3 coding sequence is TGTGCCAGCAGCTTAACTTCTGTTGGCGAGCAGTACTTC.

J is TRBJ1-2 and V is TRBV25-1; 12 bases align to TRBD1. V was clipped by 2 bases and J by 7 bases; unmatched bases: 8. This CDR3 is built from 16 residues. Germline CDR1 MGHDK, CDR2 SYGVNS. CDR3 in amino acids: CASSERWDRGLGGYTF. DNA of the CDR3: TGTGCCAGCAGTGAACGTTGGGACAGGGGGCTTGGTGGCTACACCTTC.

The chain couples TRBV20-1 to TRBJ2-7; the D gene is possibly TRBD2 (6 bases). The CDR3 contains 13 residues. Germline V CDR1 and CDR2: DFQATT, SNEGSKA (reference sequence). V lost 6 bases to trimming and J lost 2 bases, with 14 bases between them. For the CDR3, the DNA is TGCAGTGCCCCCGGGACTTCCACCTACGAGCAGTACTTC. Protein product: CSAPGTSTYEQYF.

This chain links TRBV7-2 with TRBJ2-1, with D possibly matching TRBD2 (6 bases). This CDR3 comprises 15 residues. Germline assignment: CDR1 SGHTA and CDR2 FQGNSA. The V gene lost 5 bases and the J gene lost 4 bases, with 15 bases spanning the gap. CDR3 sequence (DNA): TGTGCCAGCAGCCTCGTACCGGGGGAATACAATGAGCAGTTCTTC. Its translation is CASSLVPGEYNEQFF. The entire variable domain, with the rest obtained from reference TRBV7-2 and TRBJ2-1, is as follows: GAGVSQSPSNKVTEKGKDVELRCDPISGHTALYWYRQSLGQGLEFLIYFQGNSAPDKSGLPSDRFSAERTGGSVSTLTIQRTQQEDSAVYLCASSLVPGEYNEQFFGPGTRLTVL.

The chain carries TRBV20-1 and TRBJ2-1; 15 nucleotides align to TRBD2. The V and J ends lost 3 bases and 7 bases, in that order; junction bases with no gene match: 7. Germline V gene data show CDR1 as DFQATT and CDR2 as SNEGSKA (reference sequence). There are 16 residues in the CDR3. The DNA for the CDR3 is TGCAGTGCTAGGCGGACTAGCGGGAGGGCGAGAAATGAGCAGTTCTTC. This codes for CSARRTSGRARNEQFF.

The chain carries TRBV9 and TRBJ1-2, with D possibly matching TRBD1 (5 bases). Trimming cost V 3 bases and J 8 bases, with 20 bases left between them. The germline gives CDR1 SGDLS, CDR2 YYNGEE. The CDR3 is 15 residues long. This CDR3 reads CASSARPGPREGYTF. The CDR3 region has the DNA TGTGCCAGCAGCGCACGCCCGGGACCTAGGGAAGGCTACACCTTC.

The CDR3 DNA is TGCAGTGCTAGAGCTCTAGGGGGAGATACGCAGTATTTT. The encoded protein is CSARALGGDTQYF. The chain recombines TRBV20-1 with TRBJ2-3, with D tentatively TRBD1 (6 bases). Trimming took 1 base from V and 5 from J, leaving 10 bases between them. The CDR3 is 13 residues long. Looked up from germline, CDR1 is DFQATT and CDR2 is SNEGSKA (reference sequence).

The gene calls are TRBV12-3 or TRBV12-4 and TRBJ2-1; TRBD1 aligns across 10 bases. The CDR3 extends over 15 amino acids. The V segment lost 2 bases and the J segment 7 bases; nucleotides outside the gene matches: 5. The CDR3 loop is CASSLRDRGLNEQFF. CDR3 nucleotides: TGTGCCAGCAGTTTACGGGACAGGGGATTAAATGAGCAGTTCTTC.

This chain links TRBV28 with TRBJ2-1; 7 nucleotides agree with TRBD2. Trimming removed 5 bases from V and 3 bases from J; junction bases left unmatched: 7. Germline V lookup: CDR1 MDHEN, CDR2 SYDVKM. The length of the CDR3 is 15 residues. CDR3 nucleotide sequence: TGTGCCAGCAGTGGCCCGCTAGCGGTCTACAATGAGCAGTTCTTC. Amino acid sequence: CASSGPLAVYNEQFF.

This clonotype was observed a few times. The rearrangement joins TRBV24-1 to TRBJ1-5; TRBD1 is a possible D gene (6 bases). Trimming left V 3 bases short and J 3 bases short, with 11 bases between. The germline gives CDR1 KGHDR, CDR2 SFDVKD. The CDR3 has 15 residues. CDR3: CATSDPRQVNQPQHF. The CDR3 nucleotides read TGTGCCACCAGTGATCCTCGACAGGTCAATCAGCCCCAGCATTTT.

The gene calls are TRBV10-3 and TRBJ2-1; no clear D gene. Trimming stripped 0 bases from V and 0 bases from J, with 12 bases between. The V gene's germline CDR1 is ENHRY and CDR2 SYGVKD. CDR3 length equals 17 residues. CDR3 residues: CAISESFRQVSYNEQFF. In DNA form, the CDR3 reads TGTGCCATCAGTGAGTCTTTCCGCCAGGTCTCCTACAATGAGCAGTTCTTC.

This clonotype has just a few counts. The chain is built from TRBV11-1 and TRBJ2-1; maybe TRBD2 (5 bases). The CDR3 is 12 amino acids. V was shortened by 6 bases and J by 7 bases, with 10 bases between the two germline ends. Germline CDR1 is SGHAT and CDR2 is FQDESV (reference sequence). CDR3 in amino acids: CASRPGKNEQFF. The CDR3 region has the DNA TGTGCCAGCAGGCCGGGGAAGAATGAGCAGTTCTTC.

J is TRBJ2-1 and V is TRBV20-1; possible D gene TRBD2, 5 bases. Germline values: CDR1 DFQATT, CDR2 SNEGSKA (reference sequence). CDR3 size: 14 residues. The ends were cut back, 1 base at V and 5 bases at J, with 12 bases in the middle. CDR3 sequence: CSARGRGKHNEQFF. Written as DNA, the CDR3 is TGCAGTGCTAGAGGCCGGGGAAAGCACAATGAGCAGTTCTTC.